This entry describes one T cell receptor beta chain. Antigen unknown. Per the original methods: The study took CDR3 differences across clinicopathological groups and made a distant-metastasis classifier for papillary thyroid cancer from them. TCRdb re-analyzed the PCR reads through MiXCR. The authors' filters were not applied to this entry. This repertoire shows 35,000 to 50,000 clones, 3.2% found once; its top ten account for roughly a tenth. The V and J ends lost 3 bases and 0 bases, in that order; junction bases with no gene match: 5. The CDR3 is 15 amino acids. The data are from a study of metastatic and nonmetastatic thyroid tumors. Study overall: Malignant and benign thyroid patients had repertoires compared in peripheral blood and tumor or nodule tissue. Broader study findings: Reports indicated that malignant thyroid tumors showed significantly higher TCR beta diversity than benign nodules did, in blood and tumor.

Thyroid surgery had not been preceded by any treatment in any patient. The chain links TRBV12-3 or TRBV12-4 to TRBJ2-7; 7 bases line up with TRBD2. Material for sequencing was blood. This clonotype originated in a female donor with papillary thyroid cancer or a benign thyroid nodule (not recorded which). Some clones in this sample may be carry-over from other donors' samples. The CDR3 here is CASSFSTGGSYEQYF. CDR3 bases: TGTGCCAGCAGTTTTTCGACGGGAGGCTCCTACGAGCAGTACTTC.